The present T cell receptor beta chain was sequenced within a study of early T cells in non-severe SARS-CoV-2 infection. Trimming pared 5 bases from V and 2 bases from J, leaving 9 bases between. The CDR3 has 13 amino acids. CDR1 and CDR2 (germline): SEHNR, FQNEAQ (reference sequence). The table lists this clonotype with a few counts. One entry per CDR3 protein results from TCRdb running MiXCR on the 5' RACE reads. The sample has about 21,000 distinct CDR3 sequences, 4.5% to 5% seen once. Sequenced sample: whole blood. This TCR came from an adult who was a healthcare worker with PCR-confirmed SARS-CoV-2 infection or an uninfected control (not recorded which). The chain uses TRBV7-9 and TRBJ2-5; no definite D call. CDR3 sequence: CASSTTMQETQYF. The CDR3 nucleotides are TGTGCCAGCAGCACGACAATGCAAGAGACCCAGTACTTC.